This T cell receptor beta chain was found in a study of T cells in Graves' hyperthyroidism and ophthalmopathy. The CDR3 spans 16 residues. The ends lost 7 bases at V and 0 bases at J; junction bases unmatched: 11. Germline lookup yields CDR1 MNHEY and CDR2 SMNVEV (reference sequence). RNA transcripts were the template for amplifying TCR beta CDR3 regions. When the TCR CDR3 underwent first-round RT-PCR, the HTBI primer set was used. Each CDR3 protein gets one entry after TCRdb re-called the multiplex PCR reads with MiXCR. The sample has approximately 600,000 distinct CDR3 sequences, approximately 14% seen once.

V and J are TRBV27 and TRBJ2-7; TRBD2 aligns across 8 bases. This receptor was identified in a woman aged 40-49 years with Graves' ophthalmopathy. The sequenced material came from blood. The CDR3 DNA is TGTGCCAGCACCCCGGGAGGGGGGCTCCCCTCCTACGAGCAGTACTTC. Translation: CASTPGGGLPSYEQYF.